Here is one TCR beta chain with its context. Its antigen is currently unknown. Repertoires were generated with immunoSEQ multiplex PCR, while TCRdb's copy carries only in-frame clones and drops some. The sample gives some 130,000 clones, approximately 84% of which show up once; 1.4% is in the top ten. The data are from a study of cytomegalovirus exposure and HLA in healthy donors. Germline-derived CDR1 and CDR2 are SNHLY and FYNNEI. The germline V and J ends were trimmed by 4 bases and 2 bases, with 11 bases remaining between them. The CDR3 contains 15 residues. Study observations and caveats: Per published reports, the classifier diagnosed cytomegalovirus status with high specificity and sensitivity. In vitro checks showed that a few CMV-associated chains really do target CMV antigens. Cytomegalovirus association was assigned to more than 150 TCR beta chains.

The chain uses TRBV2 and TRBJ1-4; D not resolved. The sequencing sample was made of PBMCs. The source is a woman in her twenties or thirties in good health and CMV-seronegative. This CDR3 is CASSVETGTNEKLFF. The DNA of the CDR3 is TGTGCCAGCAGTGTGGAGACGGGGACTAATGAAAAACTGTTTTTT.